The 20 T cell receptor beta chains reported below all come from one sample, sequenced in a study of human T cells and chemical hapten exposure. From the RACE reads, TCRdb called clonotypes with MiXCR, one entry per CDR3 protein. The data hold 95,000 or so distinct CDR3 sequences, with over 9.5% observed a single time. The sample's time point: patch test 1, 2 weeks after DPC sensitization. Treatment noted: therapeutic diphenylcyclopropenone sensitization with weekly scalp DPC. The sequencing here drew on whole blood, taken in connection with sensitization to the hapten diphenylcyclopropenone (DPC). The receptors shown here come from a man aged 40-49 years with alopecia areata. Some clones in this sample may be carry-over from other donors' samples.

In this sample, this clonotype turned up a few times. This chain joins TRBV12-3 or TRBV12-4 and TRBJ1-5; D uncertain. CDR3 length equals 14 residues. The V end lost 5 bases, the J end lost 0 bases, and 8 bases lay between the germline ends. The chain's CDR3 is CASSRRNSNQPQHF. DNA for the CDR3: TGTGCCAGCAGTCGACGGAATAGCAATCAGCCCCAGCATTTT.

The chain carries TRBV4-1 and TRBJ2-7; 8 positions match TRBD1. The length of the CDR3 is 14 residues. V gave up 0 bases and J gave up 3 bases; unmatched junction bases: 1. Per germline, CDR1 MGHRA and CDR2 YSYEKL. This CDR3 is CASSQDDRGYEQYF. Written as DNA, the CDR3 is TGCGCCAGCAGCCAAGACGACAGGGGCTACGAGCAGTACTTC.

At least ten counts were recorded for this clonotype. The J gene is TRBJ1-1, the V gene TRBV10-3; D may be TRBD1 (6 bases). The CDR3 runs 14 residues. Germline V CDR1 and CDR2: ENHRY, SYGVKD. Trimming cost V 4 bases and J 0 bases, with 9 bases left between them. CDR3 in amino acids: CAISGQVLNTEAFF. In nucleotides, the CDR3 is TGTGCCATCAGTGGACAGGTGTTGAACACTGAAGCTTTCTTT.

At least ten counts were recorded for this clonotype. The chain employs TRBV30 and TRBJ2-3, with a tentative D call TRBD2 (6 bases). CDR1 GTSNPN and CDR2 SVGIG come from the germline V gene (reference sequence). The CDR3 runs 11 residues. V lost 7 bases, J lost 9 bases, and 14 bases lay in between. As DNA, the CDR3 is TGTGCCTTGAAACCGGGGGAGACGCAGTATTTT. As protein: CALKPGETQYF.

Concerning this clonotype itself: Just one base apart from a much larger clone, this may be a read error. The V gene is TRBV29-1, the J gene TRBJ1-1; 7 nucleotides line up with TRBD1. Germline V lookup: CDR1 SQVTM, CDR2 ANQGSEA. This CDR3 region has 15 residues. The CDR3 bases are TGCAGCGTGGGCGGGACAGCGAAACCGAACACTGGAGCTTTCTTT. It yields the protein CSVGGTAKPNTGAFF.

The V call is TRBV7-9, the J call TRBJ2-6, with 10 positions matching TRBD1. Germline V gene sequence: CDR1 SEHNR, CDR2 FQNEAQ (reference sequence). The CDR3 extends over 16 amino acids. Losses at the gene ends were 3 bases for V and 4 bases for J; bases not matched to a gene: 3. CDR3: CASSLDRGSGANVLTF. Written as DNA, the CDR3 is TGTGCCAGCAGCTTGGACAGGGGGTCCGGGGCCAACGTCCTGACTTTC. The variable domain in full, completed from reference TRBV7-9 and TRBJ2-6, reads DTGVSQNPRHKITKRGQNVTFRCDPISEHNRLYWYRQTLGQGPEFLTYFQNEAQLEKSRLLSDRFSAERPKGSFSTLEIQRTEQGDSAMYLCASSLDRGSGANVLTFGAGSRLTVL.

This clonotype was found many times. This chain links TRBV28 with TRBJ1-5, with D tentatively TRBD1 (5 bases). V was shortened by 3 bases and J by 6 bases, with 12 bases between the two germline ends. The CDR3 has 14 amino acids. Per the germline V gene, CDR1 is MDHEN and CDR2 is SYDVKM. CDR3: CASSLQGGVQPQHF. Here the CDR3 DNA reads TGTGCCAGCAGTTTGCAGGGAGGTGTTCAGCCCCAGCATTTT.

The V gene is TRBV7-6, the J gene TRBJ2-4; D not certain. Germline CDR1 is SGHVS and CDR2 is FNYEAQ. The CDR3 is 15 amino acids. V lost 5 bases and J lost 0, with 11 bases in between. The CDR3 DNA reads TGTGCCAGCAGCGTGACACCCTTAGCCAAAAACATTCAGTACTTC. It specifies CASSVTPLAKNIQYF.

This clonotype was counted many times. DNA for the CDR3: TGTGCCAGCTCACCAACCCCGGATACGCAGTATTTT. It specifies CASSPTPDTQYF. This chain connects TRBV18 to TRBJ2-3; unclear D gene. Germline-derived CDR1 and CDR2 are KGHSH and LQKENI. Trimming took off 2 bases at V and 6 bases at J, with 6 bases between the two ends. The CDR3 covers 12 residues.

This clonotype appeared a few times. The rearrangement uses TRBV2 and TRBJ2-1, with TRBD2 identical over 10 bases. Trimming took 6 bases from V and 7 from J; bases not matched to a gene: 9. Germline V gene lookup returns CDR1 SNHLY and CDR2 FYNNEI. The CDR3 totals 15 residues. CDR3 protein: CASRETSGSRNEQFF. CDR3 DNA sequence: TGTGCCAGCAGAGAGACTAGCGGGTCAAGGAATGAGCAGTTCTTC.

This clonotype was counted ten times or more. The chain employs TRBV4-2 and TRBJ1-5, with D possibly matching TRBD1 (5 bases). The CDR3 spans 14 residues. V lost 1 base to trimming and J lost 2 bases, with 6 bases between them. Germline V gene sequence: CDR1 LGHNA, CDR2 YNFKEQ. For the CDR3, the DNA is TGTGCCAGCAGCCAAGCCAGGGGCAATCAGCCCCAGCATTTT. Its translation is CASSQARGNQPQHF.

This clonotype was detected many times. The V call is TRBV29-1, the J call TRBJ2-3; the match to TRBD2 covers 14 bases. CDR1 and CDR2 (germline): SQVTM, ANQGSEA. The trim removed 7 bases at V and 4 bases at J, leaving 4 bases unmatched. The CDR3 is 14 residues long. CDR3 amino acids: CSGGTSGSPDTQYF. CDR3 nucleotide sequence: TGCAGCGGGGGGACTAGCGGGAGTCCAGATACGCAGTATTTT.

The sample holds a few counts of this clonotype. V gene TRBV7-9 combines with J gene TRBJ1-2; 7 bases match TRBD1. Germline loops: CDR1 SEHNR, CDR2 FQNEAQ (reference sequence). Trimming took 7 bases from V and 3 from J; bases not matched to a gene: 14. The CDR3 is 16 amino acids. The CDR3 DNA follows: TGTGCCAGCACCCCGGGACAGCCCGGACTGGACTATGGCTACACCTTC. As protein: CASTPGQPGLDYGYTF. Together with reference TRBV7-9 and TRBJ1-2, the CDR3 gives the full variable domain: DTGVSQNPRHKITKRGQNVTFRCDPISEHNRLYWYRQTLGQGPEFLTYFQNEAQLEKSRLLSDRFSAERPKGSFSTLEIQRTEQGDSAMYLCASTPGQPGLDYGYTFGSGTRLTVV.

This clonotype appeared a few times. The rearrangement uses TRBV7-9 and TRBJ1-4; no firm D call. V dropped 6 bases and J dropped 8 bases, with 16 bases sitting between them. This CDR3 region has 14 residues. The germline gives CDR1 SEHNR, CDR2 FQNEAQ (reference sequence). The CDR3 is CASSPSGRVEKLFF. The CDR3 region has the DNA TGTGCCAGCAGTCCCTCCGGGAGGGTGGAAAAACTGTTTTTT.

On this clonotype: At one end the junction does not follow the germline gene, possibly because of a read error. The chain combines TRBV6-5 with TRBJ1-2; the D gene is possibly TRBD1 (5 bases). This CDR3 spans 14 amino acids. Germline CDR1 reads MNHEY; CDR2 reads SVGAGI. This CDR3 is CASSSPGQAYGYNF. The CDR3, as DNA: TGTGCCAGCAGTTCTCCGGGGCAGGCCTATGGCTACAACTTC.

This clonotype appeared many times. The CDR3, as DNA: TGTGCCAGCAGTTTACCCATAACCATAAATGACAGCGCGGTGAATTCACCCCTCCACTTT. Translating gives CASSLPITINDSAVNSPLHF. The gene calls are TRBV27 and TRBJ1-6; weak D call: TRBD1 (5 bases). Germline CDR1 and CDR2: MNHEY and SMNVEV (reference sequence). Trimming removed 2 bases at V and 7 bases at J, with 27 bases between. The CDR3 covers 20 residues.

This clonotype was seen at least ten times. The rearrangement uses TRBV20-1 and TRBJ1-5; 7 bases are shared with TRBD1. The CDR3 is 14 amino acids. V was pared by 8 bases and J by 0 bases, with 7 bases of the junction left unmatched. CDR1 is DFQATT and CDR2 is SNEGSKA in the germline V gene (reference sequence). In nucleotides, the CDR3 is TGCAGTACCCAGGGGGATAATAGCAATCAGCCCCAGCATTTT. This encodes CSTQGDNSNQPQHF.

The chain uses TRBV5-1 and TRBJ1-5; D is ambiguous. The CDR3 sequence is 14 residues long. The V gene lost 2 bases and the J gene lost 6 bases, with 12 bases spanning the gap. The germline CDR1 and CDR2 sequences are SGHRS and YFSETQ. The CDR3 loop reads CASSFEGVGQPQHF. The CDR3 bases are TGCGCCAGCAGCTTCGAGGGAGTGGGTCAGCCCCAGCATTTT.

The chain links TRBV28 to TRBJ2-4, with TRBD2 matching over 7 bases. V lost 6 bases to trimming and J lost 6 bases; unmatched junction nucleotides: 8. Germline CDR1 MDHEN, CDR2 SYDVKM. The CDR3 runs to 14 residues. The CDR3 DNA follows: TGTGCCAGCAGGACATACGGGGGGTTAAACATTCAGTACTTC. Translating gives CASRTYGGLNIQYF.

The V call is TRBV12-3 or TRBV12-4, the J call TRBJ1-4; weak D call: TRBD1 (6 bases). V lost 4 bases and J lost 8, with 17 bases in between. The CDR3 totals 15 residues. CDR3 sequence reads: CASSSRDTHGEKLFF. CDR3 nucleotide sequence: TGTGCCAGCAGTTCCCGGGACACCCACGGGGAAAAACTGTTTTTT.